The 5 T cell receptor beta chains below were found in one sample sequenced in a study of blood T cell repertoires in COVID-19. The data were produced by immunoSEQ multiplex PCR, yet TCRdb's version contains in-frame clones alone and is incomplete. The repertoire consists of roughly 180,000 clones, with 86% occurring once and the leading ten covering roughly 2.9%. The sample consisted of peripheral blood. The receptors were sampled from a woman aged 25 to 39 with active or convalescent COVID-19.

This clone was counted ten times or more. Written as DNA, the CDR3 is TGTGCCAGCGCTACTTATAACAGGGTAGGCCCCTACGAGCAGTACTTC. Amino acid sequence: CASATYNRVGPYEQYF. This chain connects TRBV21-1 to TRBJ2-7; the table names TRBD1, a call not compared with the DNA. TRBV21-1 is described as a pseudogene. This CDR3 spans 16 amino acids.

CDR3 protein: CASSVEAGGNGYTF. As DNA, the CDR3 is TGTGCCAGCAGCGTAGAGGCAGGGGGCAATGGCTACACCTTC. This rearrangement joins TRBV9 to TRBJ1-2; 8 bases line up with TRBD1. Germline V gene lookup returns CDR1 SGDLS and CDR2 YYNGEE. CDR3 length equals 14 residues. The trim removed 0 bases at V and 6 bases at J, leaving 4 bases unmatched.

This chain's CDR3 is CSASTSGLAGGHEQFF. The DNA of the CDR3 is TGCAGTGCTAGTACCTCGGGACTAGCGGGAGGCCACGAGCAGTTCTTC. The genes are TRBV20-1 and TRBJ2-1; 15 bases align to TRBD2. The V gene end was trimmed by 3 bases and the J gene end by 10 bases; junction bases not matched to a gene: 10. Germline values: CDR1 DFQATT, CDR2 SNEGSKA (reference sequence). This CDR3 is built from 16 residues.

The chain couples TRBV11-3 to TRBJ2-1; the D gene is possibly TRBD1 (5 bases). Trimming removed 0 bases from V and 9 bases from J, with 12 bases in between. Germline CDR1 is SGHNT and CDR2 is YENEEA. The CDR3 consists of 14 residues. For the CDR3, the DNA is TGTGCCAGCAGCTTAGATCCCAGGGTTGGTGAGCAGTTCTTC. Protein product: CASSLDPRVGEQFF.

This clone was recorded many times. This chain joins TRBV27 and TRBJ1-6; tentative D call: TRBD1 (5 bases). V was cut by 3 bases and J by 6 bases, with 21 bases left in between. CDR3 length equals 18 residues. CDR1 is MNHEY, CDR2 SMNVEV, per germline (reference sequence). The chain's CDR3 is CASSFSPLGGTGNSPLHF. In nucleotides, the CDR3 is TGTGCCAGCAGTTTTTCCCCGCTAGGAGGGACGGGTAATTCACCCCTCCACTTT.